Included here is one T cell receptor (beta chain) sequence, with context. No antigen is known for it. These data originate in a study of T cells in Graves' hyperthyroidism and ophthalmopathy. V gave up 2 bases and J gave up 0 bases, with 9 bases separating them. This CDR3 has 15 residues. CDR1 and CDR2 from the germline V gene are SGHKS and YYEKEE (reference sequence). The TCR beta CDR3 regions underwent amplification using RNA transcripts as the source. The TCR CDR3 was amplified in a first-round RT-PCR using the HTBI primer set. TCRdb used MiXCR to reprocess the multiplex PCR reads, holding one entry per CDR3 protein. Of 550,000 to 850,000 distinct CDR3 sequences in the sample, 15% to 20% were seen once. Points from the study as a whole: Before onset, by a median of around six months, the model predicted ophthalmopathy.

This TCR was recovered from a woman between 50 and 59 years old with Graves' hyperthyroidism that later progressed to Graves' ophthalmopathy. The chain links TRBV5-5 to TRBJ1-5; D not resolved. The specimen sequenced was blood. Here the CDR3 reads CASSLTVISNQPQHF. The DNA for the CDR3 is TGTGCCAGCAGCTTAACAGTCATTAGCAATCAGCCCCAGCATTTT. The full variable domain, in which reference TRBV5-5 and TRBJ1-5 provide the parts outside the CDR3, is DAGVTQSPTHLIKTRGQQVTLRCSPISGHKSVSWYQQVLGQGPQFIFQYYEKEERGRGNFPDRFSARQFPNYSSELNVNALLLGDSALYLCASSLTVISNQPQHFGDGTRLSIL.